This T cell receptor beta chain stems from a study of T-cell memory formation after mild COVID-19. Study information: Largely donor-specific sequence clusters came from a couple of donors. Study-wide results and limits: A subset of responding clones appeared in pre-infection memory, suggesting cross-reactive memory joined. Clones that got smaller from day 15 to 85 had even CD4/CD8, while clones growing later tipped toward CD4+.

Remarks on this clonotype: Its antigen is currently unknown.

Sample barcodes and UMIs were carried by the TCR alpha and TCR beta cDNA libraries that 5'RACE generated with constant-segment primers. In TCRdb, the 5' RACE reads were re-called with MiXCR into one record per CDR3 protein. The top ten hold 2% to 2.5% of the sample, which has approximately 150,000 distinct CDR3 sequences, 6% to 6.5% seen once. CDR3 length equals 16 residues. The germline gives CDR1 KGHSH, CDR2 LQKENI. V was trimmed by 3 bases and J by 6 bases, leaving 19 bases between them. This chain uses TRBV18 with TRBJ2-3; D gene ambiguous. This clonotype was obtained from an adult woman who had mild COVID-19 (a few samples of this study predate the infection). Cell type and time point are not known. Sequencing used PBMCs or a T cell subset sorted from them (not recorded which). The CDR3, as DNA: TGTGCCAGCTCACCCGCTTATGTGGGAATCGCTGATACGCAGTATTTT. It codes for CASSPAYVGIADTQYF.